The T cell receptor beta chain described here comes from a study of blood T cell repertoires in COVID-19. Repertoires were generated with immunoSEQ multiplex PCR, while TCRdb's copy carries only in-frame clones and drops some. The data contain 200,000 to 250,000 clones, 86% of them singletons. Seattle enrolled patients during active infection and tracked them longitudinally. Germline lookup yields CDR1 GTSNPN and CDR2 SVGIG (reference sequence). The ends lost 2 bases at V and 10 bases at J; junction bases unmatched: 7. CDR3 size: 14 residues. V usage is TRBV30 and J usage is TRBJ1-4, with TRBD1 matching over 10 bases. The TCR comes from a woman in her fifties or sixties with COVID-19, enrolled during active disease. The sequenced sample consisted of peripheral blood. The CDR3, as DNA: TGTGCCTGGAGTATGGACAGGGGGGCGGGAAAACTGTTTTTT. It translates to CAWSMDRGAGKLFF.